Below, 20 T cell receptor beta chains from the same sample are listed, as sequenced in a study of PD-1 blockade in classical Hodgkin lymphoma. TCRdb's copy holds only in-frame clones and misses some; the assay was immunoSEQ multiplex PCR. The table has about 20,000 clones, roughly nine tenths seen once. The time point: newly diagnosed, previously untreated cHL patient sample. CD4+ T cells were purified from thawed PBMCs by negative selection. Sequenced material: CD4+ T cells from blood. These receptors were obtained from a human donor with classical Hodgkin lymphoma.

The chain has TRBV5-4 and TRBJ1-5; D is uncertain. Trimming took 4 bases from V and 1 from J, leaving 18 bases between them. The V gene's germline CDR1 is SGHNT and CDR2 YYREEE (reference sequence). The CDR3 sequence is 17 residues long. CDR3 amino acids: CASSKSPLGRSNQPQHF. DNA for the CDR3: TGTGCCAGCAGCAAGAGCCCGCTAGGGCGGAGCAATCAGCCCCAGCATTTT. The full variable domain, with the rest looked up from reference TRBV5-4 and TRBJ1-5, is ETGVTQSPTHLIKTRGQQVTLRCSSQSGHNTVSWYQQALGQGPQFIFQYYREEENGRGNFPPRFSGLQFPNYSSELNVNALELDDSALYLCASSKSPLGRSNQPQHFGDGTRLSIL.

This chain joins TRBV11-2 and TRBJ1-2; D unclear. CDR3 size: 14 residues. Germline lookup yields CDR1 SGHAT and CDR2 FQNNGV. The V end was cut by 2 bases, the J end by 6 bases, with 13 bases between. In nucleotides, the CDR3 is TGTGCCAGCAGCTTAAACGCTATATCCAATGGCTACACCTTC. As protein: CASSLNAISNGYTF.

The V and J genes are TRBV9 and TRBJ2-3, with 14 bases aligning to TRBD2. The junction had 12 bases not matched to a gene; V was cut back by 3 bases and J by 3 bases. The germline gives CDR1 SGDLS, CDR2 YYNGEE. The CDR3 runs 19 residues. CDR3 nucleotides: TGTGCCAGCAGCGGAGGGGGACTAGCGGGAGTGTGGGGGACAGATACGCAGTATTTT. This gives the protein CASSGGGLAGVWGTDTQYF.

This clone has a single count. The V and J genes are TRBV6-4 and TRBJ1-2, with TRBD1 matching over 7 bases. The CDR3 consists of 11 residues. From germline, CDR1 is MRHNA and CDR2 SNTAGT. CDR3 protein: CGGDSAGGYTF. CDR3 DNA: TGTGGGGGGGACAGCGCCGGTGGCTACACCTTC.

V is TRBV19 and J is TRBJ1-3, with D maybe TRBD1 (5 bases). The CDR3 loop spans 14 amino acids. Germline loops: CDR1 LNHDA, CDR2 SQIVND (reference sequence). V was shortened by 3 bases and J by 4 bases, with 10 bases between the two germline ends. The CDR3 region is CASSITGTGNTIYF. The CDR3 bases are TGTGCCAGTAGTATCACCGGGACGGGAAACACCATATATTTT.

The chain combines TRBV7-2 with TRBJ2-3; D is tentatively TRBD1 or TRBD2 (6 bases each). The germline CDR1 and CDR2 sequences are SGHTA and FQGNSA. Deletions cut 1 base from V and 5 bases from J, with 16 bases between. The CDR3 has 16 amino acids. The DNA of the CDR3 is TGTGCCAGCAGCTTAGACCTGTGGGGGGCACAAGATACGCAGTATTTT. The encoded protein is CASSLDLWGAQDTQYF.

This chain connects TRBV5-6 to TRBJ2-7, with a weak D call TRBD2 (5 bases). Germline CDR1 and CDR2: SGHDT and YYEEEE. V was shortened by 4 bases and J by 3 bases, with 11 bases between the two germline ends. This CDR3 contains 13 residues. In DNA form, the CDR3 reads TGTGCCAGCAGCGCATCTAGCAGCTACGAGCAGTACTTC. Translating gives CASSASSSYEQYF.

This sequence joins TRBV7-8 and TRBJ2-7, with a possible D match to TRBD2 (5 bases). Germline V gene data show CDR1 as SGHVS and CDR2 as FQNEAQ. The CDR3 length is 13 residues. Deletions cut 5 bases from V and 5 bases from J, with 13 bases between. The CDR3 sequence: CASSRLGGNEQYF. The CDR3 DNA is TGTGCCAGCAGCCGCCTTGGAGGTAACGAGCAGTACTTC.

J is TRBJ2-3 and V is TRBV7-2; D perhaps matches TRBD2 (6 bases). CDR3 length: 14 amino acids. V was cut by 5 bases and J by 2 bases, with 11 bases left in between. The germline CDR1 and CDR2 sequences are SGHTA and FQGNSA. The CDR3 is CASSRLVSTDTQYF. In DNA, the CDR3 is TGTGCCAGCAGCCGACTAGTTTCCACAGATACGCAGTATTTT.

The rearrangement links TRBV29-1 to TRBJ2-1; 8 positions match TRBD1. CDR1 and CDR2 (germline): SQVTM, ANQGSEA. CDR3 length: 14 residues. With V trimmed by 2 bases and J by 9 bases, 9 bases remained unmatched. The DNA for the CDR3 is TGCAGCGTTGAACGGGCAGGGGGCACGATTGAGCAGTTCTTC. This codes for CSVERAGGTIEQFF.

The J gene is TRBJ2-1, the V gene TRBV7-2, with 9 nucleotides matching TRBD1. Germline V gives CDR1 SGHTA, CDR2 FQGNSA. V trimming: 4 bases; J trimming: 4 bases; junction bases outside the gene matches: 5. The CDR3 totals 15 residues. The CDR3 loop is CASSYGDRAYNEQFF. The CDR3 DNA is TGTGCCAGCAGCTACGGGGACAGGGCTTACAATGAGCAGTTCTTC. The full variable domain, with the rest looked up from reference TRBV7-2 and TRBJ2-1, is GAGVSQSPSNKVTEKGKDVELRCDPISGHTALYWYRQSLGQGLEFLIYFQGNSAPDKSGLPSDRFSAERTGGSVSTLTIQRTQQEDSAVYLCASSYGDRAYNEQFFGPGTRLTVL.

The V and J genes are TRBV9 and TRBJ2-1; 8 nucleotides align to TRBD2. Trimming took 0 bases from V and 9 from J; bases not matched to a gene: 11. Germline values: CDR1 SGDLS, CDR2 YYNGEE. CDR3 length: 16 amino acids. CDR3 nucleotide sequence: TGTGCCAGCAGCGTAGGAAACGGGGGGGCCGAGGGTGAGCAGTTCTTC. This translates into CASSVGNGGAEGEQFF.

The rearrangement links TRBV10-2 to TRBJ2-6; D is undetermined. CDR1 and CDR2 (germline): WSHSY, SAAADI. This CDR3 region has 13 residues. V was clipped by 2 bases and J by 2 bases, with 1 base between them. For the CDR3, the DNA is TGCGCCAGCAGTGAGGCTGGGGCCAACGTCCTGACTTTC. Residues: CASSEAGANVLTF.

The chain carries TRBV5-1 and TRBJ2-3; D remains unclear. Trimming left V 1 base short and J 2 bases short, with 2 bases between. This CDR3 has 12 residues. Germline loops: CDR1 SGHRS, CDR2 YFSETQ. The CDR3 coding sequence is TGCGCCAGCAGCTTGACCACAGATACGCAGTATTTT. This codes for CASSLTTDTQYF.

V usage is TRBV12-5 and J usage is TRBJ2-4; TRBD2 agrees at 8 bases. Losses at the gene ends were 3 bases for V and 0 bases for J; bases not matched to a gene: 13. The germline CDR1 and CDR2 sequences are LGHNT and FRNRAP. The CDR3 sequence is 19 residues long. CDR3 coding DNA: TGTGCTAGTGGTTTTTCCACCACGACTAGCGAGGTAGCCAAAAACATTCAGTACTTC. Protein product: CASGFSTTTSEVAKNIQYF.

V and J are TRBV4-1 and TRBJ2-2; 7 positions match TRBD1. The V gene's germline CDR1 is MGHRA and CDR2 YSYEKL. V was pared by 0 bases and J by 4 bases, with 5 bases of the junction left unmatched. This CDR3 is built from 16 residues. The CDR3 region has the DNA TGCGCCAGCAGCCAAGAACAGGGGCGGGTCACCGGGGAGCTGTTTTTT. Protein product: CASSQEQGRVTGELFF.

This chain connects TRBV19 to TRBJ2-5, with D hard to call. The CDR3 covers 13 residues. Trimming stripped 5 bases from V and 7 bases from J, with 14 bases between. Germline CDR1 reads LNHDA; CDR2 reads SQIVND (reference sequence). The CDR3 DNA reads TGTGCCAGTAGTCCGACGGGCCCCCCGACCCAGTACTTC. This codes for CASSPTGPPTQYF. The full variable domain, with the rest looked up from reference TRBV19 and TRBJ2-5, is DGGITQSPKYLFRKEGQNVTLSCEQNLNHDAMYWYRQDPGQGLRLIYYSQIVNDFQKGDIAEGYSVSREKKESFPLTVTSAQKNPTAFYLCASSPTGPPTQYFGPGTRLLVL.

This clone was observed once. The chain has TRBV6-6 and TRBJ2-7; 7 nucleotides agree with TRBD2. After removal of 6 bases from V and 3 bases from J, the junction contained 11 bases not matched to a gene. The germline gives CDR1 MNHNY, CDR2 SVGAGI (reference sequence). This CDR3 is built from 15 residues. CDR3 in amino acids: CASSWGKRGIYEQYF. The CDR3 region has the DNA TGTGCCAGCAGCTGGGGCAAGCGGGGCATCTACGAGCAGTACTTC.

This clone was observed a few times. The rearrangement links TRBV5-6 to TRBJ2-7, with 9 bases aligning to TRBD1. Germline V CDR1 and CDR2: SGHDT, YYEEEE. J lost 4 bases, V lost 1 base, and 3 bases had no gene match. The CDR3 length is 14 residues. The CDR3 loop is CASSLWDREYEQYF. As DNA, the CDR3 is TGTGCCAGCAGCTTGTGGGACAGGGAGTACGAGCAGTACTTC.

The rearrangement joins TRBV27 to TRBJ1-6, with D possibly TRBD1 on 5 matching bases. The CDR3 spans 17 residues. Germline lookup yields CDR1 MNHEY and CDR2 SMNVEV (reference sequence). V was trimmed by 2 bases and J by 0 bases, leaving 11 bases between them. This CDR3 reads CASSLRGASSYNSPLHF. CDR3 bases: TGTGCCAGCAGTTTAAGAGGGGCCAGCTCCTATAATTCACCCCTCCACTTT.